Sequencing of this TCR beta chain was carried out in a study of PD-L1 blockade in urothelial cancer. About the research overall: The median number of T cells present in blood samples was about 130,000.

Profiled with immunoSEQ multiplex PCR; TCRdb holds only in-frame clones, not every one. The repertoire includes tens of thousands of clones, approximately 86% of them detected once, and approximately 6.7% sits in the top ten. The junction had 15 bases not matched to a gene; V was cut back by 4 bases and J by 5 bases. The CDR3 length is 18 residues. The germline CDR1 and CDR2 sequences are LGHNA and YSLEER. As to time point: pretreatment peripheral blood. The sequence was collected from a man aged 35 to 55 with urothelial cancer. The rearrangement links TRBV4-3 to TRBJ2-1; TRBD2 matches 9 bases. The specimen was PBMCs, collected around atezolizumab (anti-PD-L1) treatment. The CDR3, as DNA: TGCGCCAGCAGCCGCGGACGGGCTAGCGGGAAGGGGAACAATGAGCAGTTCTTC. Its translation is CASSRGRASGKGNNEQFF.